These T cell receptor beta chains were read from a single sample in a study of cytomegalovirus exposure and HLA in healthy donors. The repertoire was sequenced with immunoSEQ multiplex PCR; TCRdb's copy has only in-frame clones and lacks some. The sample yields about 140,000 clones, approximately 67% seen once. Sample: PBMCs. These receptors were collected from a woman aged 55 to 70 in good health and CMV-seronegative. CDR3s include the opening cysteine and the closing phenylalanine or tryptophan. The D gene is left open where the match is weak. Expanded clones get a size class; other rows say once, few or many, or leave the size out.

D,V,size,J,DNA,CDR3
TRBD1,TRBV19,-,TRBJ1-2,TGTGCCAGTGGTCAGGACAGGGGGCTCTATGGCTACACCTTC,CASGQDRGLYGYTF
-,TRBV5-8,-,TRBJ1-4,TGTGCCAGCACCAAACAAATTACCCATGCAACTAATGAAAAACTGTTTTTT,CASTKQITHATNEKLFF
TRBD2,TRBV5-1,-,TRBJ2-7,TGCGCCAGCAGCTTGTATAGCGGGGGGGCCGGGGGCGAGCAGTACTTC,CASSLYSGGAGGEQYF
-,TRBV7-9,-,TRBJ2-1,TGTGCCAGCAGCCCAAACCCAGCGAGCTACAATGAGCAGTTCTTC,CASSPNPASYNEQFF
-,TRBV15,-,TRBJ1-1,TGTGCCACCAGCAGAGAGGGGGGGCTGCTGGAAGCTTTCTTT,CATSREGGLLEAFF
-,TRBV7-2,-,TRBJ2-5,TGTGCCAGCAGCCCCCCGCTTGGGGGGGCAAAGACCCAGTACTTC,CASSPPLGGAKTQYF
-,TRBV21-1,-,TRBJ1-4,TGTGCCAGCAGCAAAGCCACACCCTGTGAAACAACTAATGAAAAACTGTTTTTT,CASSKATPCETTNEKLFF
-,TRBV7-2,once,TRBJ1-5,TGTGCCAGCAGCTTATCTTCCGGGTTCAACCAGCCCCAGCATTTT,CASSLSSGFNQPQHF
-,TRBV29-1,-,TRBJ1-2,TGCAGCGTTGATAGTTGGGCCGCCTTC,CSVDSWAAF
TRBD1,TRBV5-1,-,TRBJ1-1,TGCGCCAGCAGCTTGATGAGGACAGGAGTGGCTGAAGCTTTCTTT,CASSLMRTGVAEAFF
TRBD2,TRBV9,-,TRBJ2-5,TGTGCCAGCAGCGTAGGGCCAGCGGGGGGCCAAGAGACCCAGTACTTC,CASSVGPAGGQETQYF
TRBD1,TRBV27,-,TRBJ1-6,TGTGCCAGCAGTTTCACAGGGGCCCCCAATTCACCCCTCCACTTT,CASSFTGAPNSPLHF
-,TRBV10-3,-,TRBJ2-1,TGTGCCACTGCGGGTCCGGTCTACAATGAGCAGTTCTTC,CATAGPVYNEQFF
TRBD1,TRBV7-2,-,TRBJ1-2,TGTGCCAGCAGCTCCGCACCTCAGGGGGTTGGTGGCTACACCTTC,CASSSAPQGVGGYTF
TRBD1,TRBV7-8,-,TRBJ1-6,TGTGCCAGCAGCTCCGACAGGGCGTCTAATTCACCCCTCCACTTT,CASSSDRASNSPLHF
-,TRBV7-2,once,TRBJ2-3,TGTGCCAGCAGCCCTGGGGGGTATAGGGATACGCAGTATTTT,CASSPGGYRDTQYF
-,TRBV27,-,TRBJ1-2,TGTGCCAGCAGTTTTGGGGGGGACTATGGCTACACCTTC,CASSFGGDYGYTF
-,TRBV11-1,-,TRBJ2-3,TGTGCCAGCAGCTTAGCGACAGGAGACACAGATACGCAGTATTTT,CASSLATGDTDTQYF
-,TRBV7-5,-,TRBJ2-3,TGTGTCAGAAGCCCCGGGGAGCACAGACGCACAGATACGCAGTATTTT,CVRSPGEHRRTDTQYF
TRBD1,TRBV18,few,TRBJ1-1,TGTGCCAGCTCACCCGGACAGGGGCGGGTGAACACTGAAGCTTTCTTT,CASSPGQGRVNTEAFF
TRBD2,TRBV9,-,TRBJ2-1,TGTGCCAGCAGCGTAGCAAACGGACTAGCGGGAGTTGAGCAGTTCTTC,CASSVANGLAGVEQFF
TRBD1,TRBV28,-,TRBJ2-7,TGTGCCAGCAGTGGACCCGGACAGGGCTTCTCCTACGAGCAGTACTTC,CASSGPGQGFSYEQYF
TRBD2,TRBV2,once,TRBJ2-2,TGTGCCAGCAGTGAAGTGGGATTGGGGGCGGGAGGGCCTGGTGGCGGGGAGCTGTTTTTT,CASSEVGLGAGGPGGGELFF
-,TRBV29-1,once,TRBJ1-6,TGCAGCGTTGCCAGTCGAGAGGATTCACCCCTCCACTTT,CSVASREDSPLHF
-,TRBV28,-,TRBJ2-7,TGTCCCTCTTACGAGCAGTACTTC,CPSYEQYF
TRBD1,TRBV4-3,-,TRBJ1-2,TGCGCCAGCAGCCAAGAGGGGACAGGGTCTAACTATGGCTACACCTTC,CASSQEGTGSNYGYTF
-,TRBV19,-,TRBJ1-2,TGTGCCAGTACCCTGGACTCCTTAAGGAATGGCTACACCTTC,CASTLDSLRNGYTF
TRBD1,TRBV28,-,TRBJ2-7,TGTGCCAGCAGCCTAGCGTGGGGACAGGGGCTGGGCGAGCAGTACTTC,CASSLAWGQGLGEQYF
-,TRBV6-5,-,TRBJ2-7,TGTGCCAGCAGTAAGGGGACCTACGAGCAGTACTTC,CASSKGTYEQYF
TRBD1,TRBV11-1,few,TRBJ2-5,TGTGCCAGCAGCTTAGTTCGCCAGGGGGCAGAGACCCAGTACTTC,CASSLVRQGAETQYF
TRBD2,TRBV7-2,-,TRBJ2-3,TGTGCCAGCAGCTTAAGAAAGCGGGAGCCATACAGCACAGATACGCAGTATTTT,CASSLRKREPYSTDTQYF
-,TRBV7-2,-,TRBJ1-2,TGTGCCAGCAGCTCGGCAGGGGTAGGTCGCTATGGCTACACCTTC,CASSSAGVGRYGYTF
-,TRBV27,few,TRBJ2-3,TGTGCCAGCAGTTGGATGGCGGGGATCCGCACAGATACGCAGTATTTT,CASSWMAGIRTDTQYF
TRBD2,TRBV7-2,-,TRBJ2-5,TGTGCCAGCAGCCTTATTGGGGGAGGGGAGACCCAGTACTTC,CASSLIGGGETQYF
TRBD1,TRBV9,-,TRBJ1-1,TGTGCCAGCAGCGGGACAGGGGGCCTGAACACTGAAGCTTTCTTT,CASSGTGGLNTEAFF
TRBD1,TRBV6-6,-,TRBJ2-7,TGTGCCAGCAGTAGAACCGGGACAGGGGGCGGCGAGCAGTACTTC,CASSRTGTGGGEQYF
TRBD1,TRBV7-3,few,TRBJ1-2,TGTGCCAGCAGCTTAAGACGGGGACAGGGAAAAGGCTACACCTTC,CASSLRRGQGKGYTF
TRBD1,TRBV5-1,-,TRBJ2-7,TGCGCCAGCAGCTCAACAGGGGATCAGTACGAGCAGTACTTC,CASSSTGDQYEQYF
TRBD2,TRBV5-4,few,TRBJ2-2,TGTGCCAGCAGCCCGATAAAACTAGCGGGAGGGTTCGGGGAGCTGTTTTTT,CASSPIKLAGGFGELFF
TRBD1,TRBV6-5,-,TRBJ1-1,TGTGCCAGCAGTTACTCCGGGACAGGTCGCACTGAAGCTTTCTTT,CASSYSGTGRTEAFF
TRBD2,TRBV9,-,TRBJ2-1,TGTGCCAGCAGCCCAGGAGGCTCTAGCGGGCCCTACAATGAGCAGTTCTTC,CASSPGGSSGPYNEQFF
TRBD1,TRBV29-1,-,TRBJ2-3,TGCAGCGCTGGGACAGGGGCAGATACGCAGTATTTT,CSAGTGADTQYF
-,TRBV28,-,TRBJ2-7,TGTGCCAGCAGTTTAGGGGGCAGTTACTACGAGCAGTACTTC,CASSLGGSYYEQYF
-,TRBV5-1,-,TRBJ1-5,TGCGCCAGCAGCTTAGGGAGAGAGGGCAATCAGCCCCAGCATTTT,CASSLGREGNQPQHF
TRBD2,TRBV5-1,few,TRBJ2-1,TGCGCCAGCAGGCGTTCCGGGACTAGCGTCTACAATGAGCAGTTCTTC,CASRRSGTSVYNEQFF
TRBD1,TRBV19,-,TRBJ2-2,TGTGCCAGTAGTGGACAGGGGCTCCCCAACACCGGGGAGCTGTTTTTT,CASSGQGLPNTGELFF
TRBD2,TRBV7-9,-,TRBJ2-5,TGTTCCGGAGAAGCGGGGGCGTACCAAGAGACCCAGTACTTC,CSGEAGAYQETQYF
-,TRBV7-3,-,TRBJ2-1,TGTGCCAGCAGCTTAATCCAGAACCCCAACAATGAGCAGTTCTTC,CASSLIQNPNNEQFF
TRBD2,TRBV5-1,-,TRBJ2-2,TGCGCCAGCAGCTCGGACTTAGCGGGGACCGGGGAGCTGTTTTTT,CASSSDLAGTGELFF
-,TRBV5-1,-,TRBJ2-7,TGCGCCAGCAGCTTGTTTCCGGGGTACGAGCAGTACTTC,CASSLFPGYEQYF
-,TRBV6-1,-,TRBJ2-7,TGTGCCAGCAGTGAAGGGTCCGGTCGGGGGACCGAGCAGTACTTC,CASSEGSGRGTEQYF